This passage covers 24 T cell receptor beta chains from one sample sequenced in a study of T cell repertoires in cytomegalovirus infection (dated by TCRdb to between 2018 and 2020). TCRdb shows the sequencer as Illumina HiSeq 1500. The raw public data were reprocessed by TCRdb itself: fastp quality trimming at Q25, MiXCR clonotype calling, in-frame beta chains only. For every CDR3 protein sequence, its rows merge into one entry that carries the most common genes and DNA. For this sample the table gives approximately 500,000 distinct CDR3 sequences, of which 15% to 20% were detected only once. The ten largest clonotypes hold 20% to 30% of the sample. The sequencing sample was made of CD8+ T cells from PBMCs. All receptors come from a human donor in good health (CMV status not recorded). Some clones in this sample may be carry-over from other donors' samples.

This clonotype was seen repeatedly, ten times or more. This sequence joins TRBV10-3 and TRBJ1-1; D gene uncertain. This CDR3 is built from 15 residues. Germline-derived CDR1 and CDR2 are ENHRY and SYGVKD. V was trimmed by 3 bases and J by 5 bases, leaving 16 bases between them. The CDR3 is CAISDLGGGNTEAFF. DNA of the CDR3: TGTGCCATCAGTGACCTCGGTGGAGGGAATACTGAAGCTTTCTTT.

This clonotype has at least ten counts. The genes are TRBV28 and TRBJ2-7; 13 nucleotides match TRBD2. The CDR3 covers 17 residues. Trimming cost V 5 bases and J 6 bases; bases outside gene matches: 13. The germline V gene encodes CDR1 MDHEN and CDR2 SYDVKM. CDR3 sequence: CASSPTTSGRPRREQYF. The CDR3, as DNA: TGTGCCAGCAGTCCTACGACTAGCGGGAGGCCCCGGCGCGAGCAGTACTTC.

V and J are TRBV20-1 and TRBJ2-7; 7 bases line up with TRBD1. The CDR3 has 15 residues. From germline, CDR1 is DFQATT and CDR2 SNEGSKA (reference sequence). V lost 2 bases and J lost 3; bases outside the gene matches: 10. This chain's CDR3 is CSARPYYRGGYEQYF. DNA for the CDR3: TGCAGTGCTAGACCCTACTACAGGGGTGGCTACGAGCAGTACTTC.

In this sample, this clonotype turned up many times. The chain links TRBV28 to TRBJ2-3, with a weak D call TRBD2 (5 bases). V lost 1 base and J 2 bases, leaving 10 bases between the germline ends. The germline V gene has CDR1 MDHEN and CDR2 SYDVKM. There are 15 residues in the CDR3. The CDR3 coding sequence is TGTGCCAGCAGTTTATTACTAGGCCCCACAGATACGCAGTATTTT. This codes for CASSLLLGPTDTQYF.

There are many counts of this clonotype. J is TRBJ1-2 and V is TRBV12-3 or TRBV12-4, with a tentative D call TRBD1 (5 bases). The V gene lost 1 base and the J gene lost 2 bases, with 14 bases spanning the gap. The CDR3 length is 16 residues. The CDR3 DNA reads as TGTGCCAGCAGTTTAGGGGGGGGTTTTAACAACTATGGCTACACCTTC. It specifies CASSLGGGFNNYGYTF.

This chain uses TRBV30 with TRBJ2-7; TRBD2 agrees at 8 bases. CDR3 length equals 18 residues. V trimming: 2 bases; J trimming: 4 bases; junction bases outside the gene matches: 19. In germline, CDR1 is GTSNPN, CDR2 SVGIG (reference sequence). As DNA, the CDR3 is TGTGCCTGGAGTCCCGCCGTCCGAGCGGGGGCAATGGGTTACGAGCAGTACTTC. Its protein product is CAWSPAVRAGAMGYEQYF.

This clonotype was found a few times. The chain combines TRBV10-3 with TRBJ1-6; a possible D gene is TRBD1 (5 bases). Germline CDR1 ENHRY, CDR2 SYGVKD. V lost 11 bases to trimming and J lost 9 bases, with 17 bases between them. This CDR3 contains 13 residues. The CDR3 protein is CAFDGPTGSPLHF. As DNA, the CDR3 is TGTGCCTTCGATGGTCCTACAGGTTCACCCCTCCACTTT.

This rearrangement joins TRBV12-3 or TRBV12-4 to TRBJ2-7, with 10 bases identical to TRBD2. CDR3 length: 15 amino acids. V lost 2 bases and J lost 7; bases outside the gene matches: 8. The CDR3 protein is CASSLRLAGETEQYF. CDR3 in DNA: TGTGCCAGCAGTTTAAGGCTAGCGGGAGAGACGGAGCAGTACTTC.

The CDR3 DNA reads TGCGCCAGCAGGACGGGAGGTTTCAATGAGCAGTTCTTC. Residues: CASRTGGFNEQFF. This chain connects TRBV5-1 to TRBJ2-1; 7 positions agree with TRBD2. CDR1 is SGHRS and CDR2 is YFSETQ in the germline V gene. This CDR3 contains 13 residues. V gave up 5 bases and J gave up 6 bases; unmatched junction bases: 5.

V gene TRBV29-1 combines with J gene TRBJ2-1, with 7 bases that match TRBD1. Germline trimming cut 5 bases from V and 5 bases from J; bases unmatched to any gene: 21. Per germline, CDR1 SQVTM and CDR2 ANQGSEA. This CDR3 region has 18 residues. CDR3 amino acids: CSVWDSMGPKSHHNEQFF. DNA of the CDR3: TGCAGCGTTTGGGACAGTATGGGTCCAAAGAGCCATCACAATGAGCAGTTCTTC.

This rearrangement joins TRBV4-1 to TRBJ1-3; no definite D call. V lost 4 bases and J 4 bases, leaving 11 bases between the germline ends. Germline loops: CDR1 MGHRA, CDR2 YSYEKL. The CDR3 has 14 residues. CDR3 nucleotides: TGCGCCAGCAGCCTCGACGGAATAGGAAACACCATATATTTT. Its protein is CASSLDGIGNTIYF.

This clonotype appeared many times. The chain carries TRBV15 and TRBJ2-1, with 8 nucleotides matching TRBD2. Germline V gives CDR1 LNHNV, CDR2 YYDKDF (reference sequence). The CDR3 has 17 residues. With 2 bases clipped from V and 2 bases from J, the junction kept 8 bases outside the gene matches. Here the CDR3 reads CATSRSESGSPYNEQFF. The CDR3 DNA reads TGTGCCACCAGCAGATCTGAAAGCGGGAGCCCCTACAATGAGCAGTTCTTC.

In the case of this clonotype: The junction departs from germline at one end; a sequencing error may be responsible. V usage is TRBV7-2 and J usage is TRBJ2-1; D is tentatively TRBD1 or TRBD2 (6 bases each). CDR1 and CDR2 from the germline V gene are SGHTA and FQGNSA. The CDR3 is made up of 16 amino acids. CDR3 residues: CASRARRDIYYNEQFF. CDR3 DNA: TGTGCAAGCAGGGCCCGGCGGGACATCTACTACAATGAGCAGTTCTTC.

The V and J genes are TRBV3-1 and TRBJ1-2; tentative D call: TRBD1 (5 bases). The CDR3 is 16 residues long. V lost 1 base to trimming and J lost 7 bases, with 19 bases between them. Germline CDR1 LGHDT, CDR2 YNNKEL (reference sequence). In DNA form, the CDR3 reads TGTGCCAGCAGCCAAGTGGCGACAGCCGGTAATCTTGGCTACACCTTC. This sequence encodes CASSQVATAGNLGYTF.

This clonotype was picked up a small number of times. This chain connects TRBV24-1 to TRBJ2-2, with TRBD1 as a possible D gene (6 bases). Trimming shortened V by 4 bases and J by 2 bases, and 16 bases separated the two germline ends. Per germline, CDR1 KGHDR and CDR2 SFDVKD. There are 17 residues in the CDR3. The CDR3 is CATSEHPRDTNTGELFF. The CDR3 nucleotides are TGTGCCACCAGTGAACACCCCCGGGACACTAACACCGGGGAGCTGTTTTTT.

In its sample, this clonotype was seen a few times. The chain combines TRBV30 with TRBJ1-2, with D unresolved. Trimming pared 5 bases from V and 4 bases from J, leaving 17 bases between. Per germline, CDR1 GTSNPN and CDR2 SVGIG (reference sequence). This CDR3 spans 14 amino acids. Written as DNA, the CDR3 is TGTGCCTGGGATATGAATGGCAGTCTCTATGGCTACACCTTC. Residues: CAWDMNGSLYGYTF.

This clonotype was picked up a small number of times. The chain is built from TRBV19 and TRBJ1-5, with D perhaps TRBD1 (5 bases). Germline CDR1 reads LNHDA; CDR2 reads SQIVND (reference sequence). The CDR3 runs 14 residues. V lost 2 bases and J lost 3, with 8 bases in between. CDR3 protein: CASSIWGINQPQHF. The CDR3, as DNA: TGTGCCAGTAGTATATGGGGGATCAATCAGCCCCAGCATTTT. The whole variable domain, remainder taken from reference TRBV19 and TRBJ1-5, is DGGITQSPKYLFRKEGQNVTLSCEQNLNHDAMYWYRQDPGQGLRLIYYSQIVNDFQKGDIAEGYSVSREKKESFPLTVTSAQKNPTAFYLCASSIWGINQPQHFGDGTRLSIL.

The chain's CDR3 is CASSSQGLRAKNIQYF. The CDR3 nucleotides are TGTGCCAGCAGTTCGCAGGGGTTAAGAGCCAAAAACATTCAGTACTTC. The rearrangement links TRBV28 to TRBJ2-4; D is possibly TRBD1 (6 bases). Trimming removed 4 bases from V and 0 bases from J, with 13 bases in between. Per germline, CDR1 MDHEN and CDR2 SYDVKM. The CDR3 runs to 16 residues.

The chain has TRBV27 and TRBJ2-7, with a possible D match to TRBD1 (6 bases). The CDR3 runs to 15 residues. Looked up from germline, CDR1 is MNHEY and CDR2 is SMNVEV (reference sequence). V gave up 5 bases and J gave up 0 bases, with 14 bases separating them. This CDR3 reads CASSPSRGFSYEQYF. The CDR3 DNA reads as TGTGCCAGCAGTCCATCCAGGGGATTCTCCTACGAGCAGTACTTC.

This clonotype has only a few counts. The CDR3 protein is CASSSPKQEPPDTQYF. The CDR3 DNA sequence: TGTGCCAGCAGTTCCCCCAAGCAGGAACCCCCAGATACGCAGTATTTT. The chain has TRBV27 and TRBJ2-3; D is ambiguous. V was pared by 4 bases and J by 4 bases, with 18 bases between. The CDR3 totals 16 residues. Germline loops: CDR1 MNHEY, CDR2 SMNVEV (reference sequence).

In this sample, this clonotype turned up a few times. The chain is built from TRBV7-2 and TRBJ2-7; 7 positions match TRBD1. Germline assignment: CDR1 SGHTA and CDR2 FQGNSA. The CDR3 loop spans 15 amino acids. V gave up 6 bases and J gave up 4 bases; unmatched junction bases: 12. This CDR3 is CASSLSGTDLYEQYF. For the CDR3, the DNA is TGTGCCAGCAGTTTATCCGGGACAGACCTTTACGAGCAGTACTTC.

Ten or more counts support this clonotype. J is TRBJ2-3 and V is TRBV4-1, with D perhaps TRBD2 (6 bases). CDR1 is MGHRA and CDR2 is YSYEKL in the germline V gene. V was pared by 1 base and J by 4 bases, with 15 bases between. There are 16 residues in the CDR3. The CDR3, as DNA: TGCGCCAGCAGCCAAGGCGACGGGGGAGTGTCAGATACGCAGTATTTT. As protein: CASSQGDGGVSDTQYF.

The CDR3 sequence is CAIPGQAAYNEQFF. CDR3 DNA sequence: TGTGCCATCCCGGGACAGGCCGCCTACAATGAGCAGTTCTTC. The V gene is TRBV7-9, the J gene TRBJ2-1; TRBD1 aligns across 8 bases. Germline V lookup: CDR1 SEHNR, CDR2 FQNEAQ (reference sequence). This CDR3 spans 14 amino acids. V was pared by 10 bases and J by 2 bases, with 7 bases of the junction left unmatched.

The genes are TRBV5-6 and TRBJ2-7, with D possibly matching TRBD1 (5 bases). CDR3 length: 14 residues. The V end was cut by 0 bases, the J end by 0 bases, with 7 bases between. Germline V gives CDR1 SGHDT, CDR2 YYEEEE. CDR3 residues: CASSLGQFSYEQYF. The CDR3 coding sequence is TGTGCCAGCAGCTTGGGACAGTTCTCCTACGAGCAGTACTTC.